This T cell receptor (beta chain) comes out of a study of early T cells in non-severe SARS-CoV-2 infection (dated by TCRdb to the early 2020s). Notes on the research overall: Because TCR sequencing was done on bulk RNA from unsorted whole blood, the alpha and beta chains could not be paired. Study-wide conclusions, independent of this receptor: VDJdb matching was skewed toward anti-spike CD8 responses and likely underestimated virus-specific expansions by missing private and CD4 specificities.

This was a case-control study nested in a cohort of healthcare workers in London, UK, who had nasopharyngeal swab PCR tests and blood samples taken every week. Healthcare workers were recruited during the week of the UK lockdown, between 23 and 31 March 2020, and followed weekly for up to roughly 15 weeks. A note on this clonotype: No cognate antigen has been identified for it. No much larger clone exists at a distance of one base, and base qualities are not known.

Libraries were made using 5' RACE. Instrument used: NextSeq 500. In the TCR library protocol, unique molecular identifiers were attached to individual cDNA molecules to correct for PCR bias and sequencing error. Both TCR alpha and beta chains were sequenced, and tight co-correlation was observed between alpha and beta sequence abundances in each sample. As for how the authors treated the data: V gene, J gene and CDR3 annotation of TCR sequences was performed with Decombinator V4. TCRs were defined as expanded if a significant change between any two time points was detected under a Poisson model with p below 0.0001. TCR abundances were normalised to the total number of TCRs sequenced per sample and expressed as counts per million. MAIT TCRs were defined by TRAV1-2 paired with TRAJ12, TRAJ20 or TRAJ33, and iNKT TCRs by TRAV10 paired with TRAJ18. VDJdb, accessed 1 November 2021, was searched for CMV, EBV and SARS-CoV-2 annotated TCRs, excluding TCRs annotated for multiple antigens. Using fastp trimming at Q25 and MiXCR clonotype assembly, TCRdb reanalyzed the public sequencing data and kept in-frame beta chains. Rows are combined by CDR3 protein, so each entry shows the most common genes and DNA. Here the V and J calls rest on TCRdb's processing, not on the authors' analysis. The sample profile shows 65,000 to 95,000 distinct CDR3 sequences; roughly 16% of them were found once. The ten largest clones capture approximately 2.9% of the sample.

The CDR3 spans 13 residues, from the cysteine through the phenylalanine. Only CDR3 DNA is held: 39 bases, read in frame from base 1. From the germline V gene (reference sequence), CDR1 is LNHNV and CDR2 is YYDKDF. Clipping removes 4 bases from V and 12 bases from J, with 10 as the unmatched junction base count. Material: whole blood. The chain was built from TRBV15 and TRBJ1-1, with 8 bases aligning to TRBD1. The clonotype originates from an adult who was a healthcare worker with PCR-confirmed SARS-CoV-2 infection or an uninfected control (not recorded which). The CDR3 has the sequence CATSNPGGEETFF. The DNA sequence follows: TGTGCCACCAGCAACCCAGGGGGCGAGGAGACTTTCTTT.